These T cell receptor beta chains were read from a single sample in a study of blood T cell repertoires in COVID-19. Only in-frame clones appear in the TCRdb table, and some are missing; sequencing was by immunoSEQ multiplex PCR. The repertoire holds 200,000 to 250,000 clones, 85% to 90% seen once, with less than 3% in the top ten. The sequencing input was peripheral blood. These receptor sequences come from a man aged 25 to 45 with COVID-19, enrolled during active disease. CDR3s include the opening cysteine and the closing phenylalanine or tryptophan. The D gene is left open where the match is weak.

v_call	d_call	j_call	cdr3_nt	cdr3_aa
TRBV11-2	.	TRBJ1-2	TGTGCCAGCAGAAACATCTATGGCTACACCTTC	CASRNIYGYTF
TRBV28	.	TRBJ1-2	TGTGCCAGCAGTTTATGGGGCAGTCTCTATGGCTACACCTTC	CASSLWGSLYGYTF
TRBV5-1	.	TRBJ2-1	TGCGCCAGCAGCTCCGTCGGGGAGGTTAGGGAGCAGTTCTTC	CASSSVGEVREQFF
TRBV19	.	TRBJ1-4	TGTGCCAGTAGTAACCGGCCGGATCACAGGGAAACTAATGAAAAACTGTTTTTT	CASSNRPDHRETNEKLFF
TRBV6-4	.	TRBJ2-1	TGTGCCAGCAGTCGGGACTCATACAATGAGCAGTTCTTC	CASSRDSYNEQFF
TRBV5-6	.	TRBJ1-1	TGTGCCAGCAGCTTTGTTTACAGCATGAACACTGAAGCTTTCTTT	CASSFVYSMNTEAFF
TRBV11-3	.	TRBJ2-7	TGTGCCAGCAGCTTAGGTGGGAGCTCCTACGAGCAGTACTTC	CASSLGGSSYEQYF
TRBV27	.	TRBJ2-2	TGTGCCAGCAGTTTATCAGCCGGCAGGGCGAACACCGGGGAGCTGTTTTTT	CASSLSAGRANTGELFF
TRBV5-8	.	TRBJ1-1	TGTGCCAGCAGCGCTACAGGGCGCGAGACTGAAGCTTTCTTT	CASSATGRETEAFF
TRBV9	.	TRBJ2-1	TGTGCCAGCAGCGTAGGTGGGGCCATCAATGAGCAGTTCTTC	CASSVGGAINEQFF
TRBV5-1	TRBD2	TRBJ2-3	TGCGCCAGCAGACCGACGGGACTAGCGGGAACAGGGCTGACAGATACGCAGTATTTT	CASRPTGLAGTGLTDTQYF
TRBV24-1	TRBD1	TRBJ1-2	TGTGCCACCAGTGACATCGACAGGGGTGGCTACACCTTC	CATSDIDRGGYTF
TRBV5-6	.	TRBJ1-3	TGTGCCAGCAGCTTGCCGGGGGTCGCTGGAAACACCATATATTTT	CASSLPGVAGNTIYF
TRBV4-1	.	TRBJ2-5	TGCGCCAGCAGCCAGGGTAGCGGCCAAGAGACCCAGTACTTC	CASSQGSGQETQYF
TRBV3-1/TRBV3-2	TRBD2	TRBJ2-1	TGTGCCAGCAGCCTCTGGGTAGCGGGATACAATGAGCAGTTCTTC	CASSLWVAGYNEQFF
TRBV7-3	.	TRBJ1-5	TGTGCCAGCAGCCCCCGGTTCAATCAGCCCCAGCATTTT	CASSPRFNQPQHF
TRBV7-7	TRBD1	TRBJ2-1	TGTGCCAGCAGCTTAATGGGACAGAACTACAATGAGCAGTTCTTC	CASSLMGQNYNEQFF